A single sample is the source of the 23 T cell receptor beta chains below, sequenced in a study of blood T cell repertoires in COVID-19. The data were produced by immunoSEQ multiplex PCR, yet TCRdb's version contains in-frame clones alone and is incomplete. The sample lists approximately 55,000 clones, about nine tenths occurring once. Sequenced: peripheral blood. The receptor set was obtained from a man aged 35-49 years with acute or convalescent COVID-19.

The chain is built from TRBV6-5 and TRBJ1-2; 7 nucleotides align to TRBD1. The V and J ends lost 2 bases and 1 base, in that order; junction bases with no gene match: 4. This CDR3 region has 15 residues. CDR1 and CDR2 from the germline V gene are MNHEY and SVGAGI. The CDR3 DNA reads TGTGCCAGCAGTTACAACGGACAGGTTAACTATGGCTACACCTTC. The encoded protein is CASSYNGQVNYGYTF.

DNA of the CDR3: TGTGCCAGCTCACCAGACAGGGGAAACGAGCAGTACTTC. Protein: CASSPDRGNEQYF. The chain is built from TRBV18 and TRBJ2-7; 8 bases are shared with TRBD1. CDR3 length: 13 amino acids. The V gene's germline CDR1 is KGHSH and CDR2 LQKENI. Trimming removed 2 bases from V and 5 bases from J; junction bases left unmatched: 2.

The CDR3 coding sequence is TGTGCCATCCGGAGGGGGCCGGACAATGAGCAGTTCTTC. Encoded protein: CAIRRGPDNEQFF. The J gene is TRBJ2-1, the V gene TRBV10-3; D perhaps matches TRBD1 (7 bases). Between the trimmed V and J ends, which lost 8 bases and 5 bases, there was a span of 13 bases. CDR3 size: 13 residues. The germline V gene encodes CDR1 ENHRY and CDR2 SYGVKD.

The chain joins TRBV29-1 to TRBJ2-1; TRBD2 matches at 7 bases. The junction had 10 bases not matched to a gene; V was cut back by 4 bases and J by 10 bases. There are 13 residues in the CDR3. CDR1 is SQVTM and CDR2 is ANQGSEA in the germline V gene. The CDR3 here is CSVGLALQPEQFF. The CDR3 coding sequence is TGCAGCGTTGGACTAGCCCTTCAGCCCGAGCAGTTCTTC.

This chain uses TRBV19 with TRBJ2-1; 7 nucleotides agree with TRBD2. The CDR3 is 15 residues long. V was clipped by 3 bases and J by 12 bases; unmatched bases: 14. CDR1 and CDR2 from the germline V gene are LNHDA and SQIVND (reference sequence). CDR3 bases: TGTGCCAGTAGTATTTCTGGGACTACCTTTCGGGGGCAGTTCTTC. It yields the protein CASSISGTTFRGQFF.

As regards this clone: Other DNA sequences of this sample code for an identical CDR3. Here the CDR3 reads CASTRLEGRGKTGELFF. CDR3 nucleotide sequence: TGTGCCAGTACCCGCTTGGAGGGGCGGGGGAAAACCGGGGAGCTGTTTTTT. This chain links TRBV19 with TRBJ2-2, with 7 bases that match TRBD2. V was pared by 7 bases and J by 5 bases, with 16 bases of the junction left unmatched. CDR1 and CDR2 from the germline V gene are LNHDA and SQIVND (reference sequence). This CDR3 region has 17 residues.

This chain uses TRBV27 with TRBJ1-2, with 7 bases lining up with TRBD1. The CDR3 is made up of 14 amino acids. Losses at the gene ends were 5 bases for V and 6 bases for J; bases not matched to a gene: 9. Looked up from germline, CDR1 is MNHEY and CDR2 is SMNVEV (reference sequence). CDR3 sequence reads: CASSPAGGRDGYTF. DNA of the CDR3: TGTGCCAGCAGTCCCGCAGGGGGTCGGGATGGCTACACCTTC.

The genes are TRBV5-5 and TRBJ1-5, with 12 bases matching TRBD1. This CDR3 comprises 17 residues. Losses at the gene ends were 2 bases for V and 0 bases for J; bases not matched to a gene: 3. The V gene's germline CDR1 is SGHKS and CDR2 YYEKEE (reference sequence). The DNA of the CDR3 is TGTGCCAGCAGCTTTGGGACAGGGGGCCCTAGCAATCAGCCCCAGCATTTT. Translated: CASSFGTGGPSNQPQHF.

V is TRBV10-1 and J is TRBJ1-5, with 11 nucleotides matching TRBD1. Germline lookup yields CDR1 WNHNN and CDR2 SYGVQD (reference sequence). This CDR3 is built from 17 residues. After removal of 4 bases from V and 2 bases from J, the junction contained 7 bases not matched to a gene. The CDR3 region is CASSVDRGLTGNQPQHF. The DNA of the CDR3 is TGCGCCAGCAGTGTGGACAGGGGGCTAACTGGCAATCAGCCCCAGCATTTT.

V gene TRBV19 combines with J gene TRBJ2-1, with 8 positions matching TRBD2. CDR1 LNHDA and CDR2 SQIVND come from the germline V gene (reference sequence). The length of the CDR3 is 16 residues. V shed 0 bases and J 5 bases; nucleotides not matched to a gene: 6. This CDR3 is CASSIESSGLNNEQFF. The CDR3 region has the DNA TGTGCCAGTAGTATAGAATCTAGCGGGCTCAACAATGAGCAGTTCTTC.

CDR3 region: CASSSGTAPYEQYF. DNA for the CDR3: TGTGCCAGCAGCTCCGGCACAGCCCCCTACGAGCAGTACTTC. J is TRBJ2-7 and V is TRBV7-2, with no clear D. The CDR3 is 14 residues long. CDR1 is SGHTA, CDR2 FQGNSA, per germline. The V and J ends lost 4 bases and 2 bases respectively, with 12 bases between them.

This clone was counted a few times. V gene TRBV29-1 combines with J gene TRBJ2-7, with D possibly matching TRBD1 (7 bases). This CDR3 has 13 residues. CDR1 is SQVTM, CDR2 ANQGSEA, per germline. V was shortened by 4 bases and J by 1 base, with 11 bases between the two germline ends. CDR3 sequence: CSVAAGGSYEQYF. Written as DNA, the CDR3 is TGCAGCGTTGCGGCAGGGGGGTCCTACGAGCAGTACTTC.

This CDR3 reads CASSFGEKLFF. CDR3 coding DNA: TGTGCCAGCAGCTTCGGTGAAAAACTGTTTTTT. The chain has TRBV7-9 and TRBJ1-4; unclear D gene. This CDR3 is 11 amino acids long. With 3 bases removed from V and 7 bases from J, the gap between germline ends came to 3 bases. Germline CDR1 reads SEHNR; CDR2 reads FQNEAQ (reference sequence). Supplemented by reference TRBV7-9 and TRBJ1-4, the full variable domain reads DTGVSQNPRHKITKRGQNVTFRCDPISEHNRLYWYRQTLGQGPEFLTYFQNEAQLEKSRLLSDRFSAERPKGSFSTLEIQRTEQGDSAMYLCASSFGEKLFFGSGTQLSVL.

The chain has TRBV2 and TRBJ1-6, with D hard to call. The V gene lost 6 bases and the J gene lost 6 bases, with 15 bases spanning the gap. The CDR3 length is 15 residues. The germline gives CDR1 SNHLY, CDR2 FYNNEI. DNA of the CDR3: TGTGCCAGCAGGAAAGGGAAGGGAGGTAATTCACCCCTCCACTTT. Amino acid sequence: CASRKGKGGNSPLHF.

This chain connects TRBV5-6 to TRBJ1-2, with D maybe TRBD1 (5 bases). Germline-derived CDR1 and CDR2 are SGHDT and YYEEEE. With 2 bases removed from V and 4 bases from J, the gap between germline ends came to 12 bases. The CDR3 totals 14 residues. The CDR3 protein is CASSFTGRSYGYTF. The DNA of the CDR3 is TGTGCCAGCAGCTTTACAGGAAGAAGCTATGGCTACACCTTC.

The V gene is TRBV3-1 (or the pseudogene TRBV3-2), the J gene TRBJ2-1; D possibly corresponds to TRBD2 (5 bases). The CDR3 is made up of 15 amino acids. Per the germline V gene, CDR1 is LGHDT and CDR2 is YNNKEL (reference sequence). With 3 bases removed from V and 0 bases from J, the gap between germline ends came to 9 bases. The CDR3 reads CASSHGLSSYNEQFF. The CDR3 bases are TGTGCCAGCAGCCACGGACTTAGCTCCTACAATGAGCAGTTCTTC.

The V gene is TRBV7-2, the J gene TRBJ2-1; 9 bases are shared with TRBD2. Germline V CDR1 and CDR2: SGHTA, FQGNSA. V lost 7 bases to trimming and J lost 4 bases; unmatched junction nucleotides: 11. The CDR3 spans 16 residues. CDR3 nucleotide sequence: TGTGCCAGCAAACCCGTACCTAGCGGGGCTTACAATGAGCAGTTCTTC. Translated: CASKPVPSGAYNEQFF.

The J gene is TRBJ2-2, the V gene TRBV29-1, with 8 bases matching TRBD1. The J segment lost 4 bases and the V segment lost 6 bases, leaving 7 bases of the junction unmatched. The CDR3 has 14 residues. Germline loops: CDR1 SQVTM, CDR2 ANQGSEA. CDR3 residues: CSVPGTGSTGELFF. CDR3 coding DNA: TGCAGCGTCCCCGGGACAGGAAGCACCGGGGAGCTGTTTTTT.

The V call is TRBV6-5, the J call TRBJ1-2; 7 bases agree with TRBD1. The ends lost 6 bases at V and 1 base at J; junction bases unmatched: 5. Germline V CDR1 and CDR2: MNHEY, SVGAGI. CDR3 size: 14 residues. The CDR3 loop is CASRRDSRNYGYTF. The CDR3 DNA reads TGTGCCAGCAGGCGGGACAGTCGTAACTATGGCTACACCTTC.

The CDR3 is CASSPEQGDQPQHF. The CDR3 coding sequence is TGTGCCAGCTCACCAGAACAGGGAGATCAGCCCCAGCATTTT. The V and J genes are TRBV18 and TRBJ1-5, with D possibly TRBD1 on 6 matching bases. The CDR3 is 14 amino acids. Germline V gene lookup returns CDR1 KGHSH and CDR2 LQKENI. Trimming removed 2 bases at V and 5 bases at J, with 10 bases between.

This clone was seen just once. V usage is TRBV5-1 and J usage is TRBJ2-5; a weak D match, TRBD2 (5 bases). Germline assignment: CDR1 SGHRS and CDR2 YFSETQ. V was pared by 1 base and J by 2 bases, with 12 bases between. The CDR3 sequence is 15 residues long. CDR3 bases: TGCGCCAGCAGCTTGTTTCTAGCCGGGCAAGAGACCCAGTACTTC. Its protein product is CASSLFLAGQETQYF.

The table lists this clone with a few counts. CDR3 DNA sequence: TGTGCCAGCACGGGACAGGGGCGCCGGGCTTTCTTT. It specifies CASTGQGRRAFF. V is TRBV12-3 or TRBV12-4 and J is TRBJ1-1, with 10 bases that match TRBD1. Trimming removed 7 bases from V and 11 bases from J; junction bases left unmatched: 7. The CDR3 spans 12 residues.

This sequence joins TRBV7-2 and TRBJ2-1; TRBD1 aligns across 7 bases. The CDR3 totals 15 residues. CDR1 is SGHTA and CDR2 is FQGNSA in the germline V gene. Losses at the gene ends were 1 base for V and 5 bases for J; bases not matched to a gene: 5. The CDR3 spells CASSLVGQGDNEQFF. The CDR3 DNA reads as TGTGCCAGCAGCTTAGTGGGGCAGGGGGACAATGAGCAGTTCTTC. Full variable domain (outside the CDR3, taken from reference TRBV7-2 and TRBJ2-1): GAGVSQSPSNKVTEKGKDVELRCDPISGHTALYWYRQSLGQGLEFLIYFQGNSAPDKSGLPSDRFSAERTGGSVSTLTIQRTQQEDSAVYLCASSLVGQGDNEQFFGPGTRLTVL.